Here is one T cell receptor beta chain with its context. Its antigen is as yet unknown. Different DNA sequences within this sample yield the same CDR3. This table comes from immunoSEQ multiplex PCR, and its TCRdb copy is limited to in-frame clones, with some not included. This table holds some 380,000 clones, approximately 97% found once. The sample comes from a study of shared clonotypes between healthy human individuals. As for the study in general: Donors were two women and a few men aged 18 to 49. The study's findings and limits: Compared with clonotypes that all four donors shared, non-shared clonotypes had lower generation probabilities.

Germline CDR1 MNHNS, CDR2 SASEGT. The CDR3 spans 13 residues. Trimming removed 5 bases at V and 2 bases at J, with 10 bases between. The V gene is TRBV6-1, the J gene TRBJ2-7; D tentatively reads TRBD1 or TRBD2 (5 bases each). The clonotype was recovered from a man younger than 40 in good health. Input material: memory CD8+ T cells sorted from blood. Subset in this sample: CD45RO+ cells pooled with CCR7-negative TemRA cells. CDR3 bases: TGTGCCAGCAGTAGGGACCGACCCTACGAGCAGTACTTC. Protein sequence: CASSRDRPYEQYF.